The clone carrying this TCR beta chain appeared a few times. No antigen is known for it. Donor samples were obtained from healthy Caucasian individuals from Russia, aged about 6 to 100. This record comes from a study of blood T cells in healthy people across ages. Study at large: The capture of about one barcoded beta molecule per two T cells was achieved by template switching. Overall study results and limits: Unknown CMV status may confound age-related changes in expanded clones.

A second about 6 to 11 cycle PCR used barcoded and J-beta primers. TCRdb re-called the 5' RACE reads through MiXCR, storing one row per CDR3 protein. The sample carries approximately 490,000 distinct CDR3 sequences, under 30% recorded once. The CDR3 is 15 residues long. CDR1 SGHRS and CDR2 YFSETQ come from the germline V gene. V dropped 0 bases and J dropped 7 bases, with 16 bases sitting between them. This sample was also put to use in a study of T cells of mothers and their children. That work contributes: A few mothers and their six children, all healthy Caucasians, donated.

The TCR sequence derives from a boy younger than 18 in good health. The chain is built from TRBV5-1 and TRBJ1-2, with D perhaps matching TRBD1 (6 bases). The sample was blood. The chain's CDR3 is CASSLDKTGSSGYTF. The CDR3 DNA is TGCGCCAGCAGCTTGGACAAAACAGGGTCGAGTGGCTACACCTTC.